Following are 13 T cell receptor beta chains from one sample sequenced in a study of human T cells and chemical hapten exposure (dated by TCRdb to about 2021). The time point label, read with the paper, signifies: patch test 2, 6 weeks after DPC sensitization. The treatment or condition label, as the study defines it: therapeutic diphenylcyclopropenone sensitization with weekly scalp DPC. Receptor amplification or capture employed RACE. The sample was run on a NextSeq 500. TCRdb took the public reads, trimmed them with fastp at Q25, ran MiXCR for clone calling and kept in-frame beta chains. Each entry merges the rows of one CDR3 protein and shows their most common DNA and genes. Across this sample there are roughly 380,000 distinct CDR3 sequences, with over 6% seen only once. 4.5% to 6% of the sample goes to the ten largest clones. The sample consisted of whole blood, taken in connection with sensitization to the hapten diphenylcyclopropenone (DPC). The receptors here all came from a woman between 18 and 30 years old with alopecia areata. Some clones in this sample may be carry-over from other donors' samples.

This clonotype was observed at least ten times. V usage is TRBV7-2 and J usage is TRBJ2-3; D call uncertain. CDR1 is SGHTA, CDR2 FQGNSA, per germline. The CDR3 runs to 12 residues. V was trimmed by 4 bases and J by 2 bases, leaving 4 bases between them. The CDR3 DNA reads TGTGCCAGCAGCTATTACACAGATACGCAGTATTTT. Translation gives CASSYYTDTQYF.

The CDR3 loop is CSVDPLQGRNEQFF. The CDR3 nucleotides are TGCAGCGTTGACCCCTTACAGGGCCGGAATGAGCAGTTCTTC. The J gene is TRBJ2-1, the V gene TRBV29-1; D may be TRBD1 (6 bases). This CDR3 region has 14 residues. Looked up from germline, CDR1 is SQVTM and CDR2 is ANQGSEA. The V end was cut by 3 bases, the J end by 7 bases, with 16 bases between.

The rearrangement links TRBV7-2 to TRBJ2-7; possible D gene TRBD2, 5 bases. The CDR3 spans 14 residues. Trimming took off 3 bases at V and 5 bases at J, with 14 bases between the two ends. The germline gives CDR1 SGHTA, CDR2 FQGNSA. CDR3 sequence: CASSFTLGSHEQYF. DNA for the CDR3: TGTGCCAGCAGCTTCACATTGGGGAGCCACGAGCAGTACTTC.

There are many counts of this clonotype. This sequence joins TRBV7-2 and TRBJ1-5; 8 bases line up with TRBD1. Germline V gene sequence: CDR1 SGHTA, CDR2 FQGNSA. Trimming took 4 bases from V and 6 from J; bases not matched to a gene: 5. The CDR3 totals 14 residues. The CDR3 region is CASSSRGLGQPQHF. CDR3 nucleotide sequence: TGTGCCAGCAGCTCCAGGGGGCTGGGTCAGCCCCAGCATTTT.

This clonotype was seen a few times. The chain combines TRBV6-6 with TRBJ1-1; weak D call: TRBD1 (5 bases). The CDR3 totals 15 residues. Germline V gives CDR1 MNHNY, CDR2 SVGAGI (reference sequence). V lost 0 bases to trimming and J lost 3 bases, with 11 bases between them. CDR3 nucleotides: TGTGCCAGCAGTTACTCTTTCGACAGTTACACTGAAGCTTTCTTT. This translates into CASSYSFDSYTEAFF.

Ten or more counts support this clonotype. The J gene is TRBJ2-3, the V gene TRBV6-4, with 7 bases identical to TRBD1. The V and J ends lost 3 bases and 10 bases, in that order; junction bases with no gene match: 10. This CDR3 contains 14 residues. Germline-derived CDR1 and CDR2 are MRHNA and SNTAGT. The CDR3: CASSEYVDGQAQYF. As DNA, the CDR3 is TGTGCCAGCAGTGAGTACGTCGACGGACAGGCGCAGTATTTT.

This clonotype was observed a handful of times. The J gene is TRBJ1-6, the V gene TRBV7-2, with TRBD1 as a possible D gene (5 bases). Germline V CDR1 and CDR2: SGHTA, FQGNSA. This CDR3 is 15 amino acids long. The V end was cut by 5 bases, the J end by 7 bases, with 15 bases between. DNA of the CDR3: TGTGCCAGCAGCCCGGGGGGGACTGCAAATTCACCCCTCCACTTT. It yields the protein CASSPGGTANSPLHF.

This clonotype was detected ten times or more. CDR3 loop: CASSQGQGEQYF. DNA of the CDR3: TGCGCCAGCAGCCAAGGCCAGGGCGAGCAGTACTTC. The V call is TRBV4-3, the J call TRBJ2-7, with D possibly TRBD1 on 5 matching bases. This CDR3 is 12 amino acids long. Trimming removed 1 base from V and 6 bases from J, with 7 bases in between. Germline V gives CDR1 LGHNA, CDR2 YSLEER.

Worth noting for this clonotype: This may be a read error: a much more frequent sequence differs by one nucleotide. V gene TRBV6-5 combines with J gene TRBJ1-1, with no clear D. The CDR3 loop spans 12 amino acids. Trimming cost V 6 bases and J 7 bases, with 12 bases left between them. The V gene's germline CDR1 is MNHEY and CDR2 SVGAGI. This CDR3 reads CASSRSSDEAFF. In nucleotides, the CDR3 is TGTGCCAGCAGCCGTTCGAGTGATGAAGCTTTCTTT.

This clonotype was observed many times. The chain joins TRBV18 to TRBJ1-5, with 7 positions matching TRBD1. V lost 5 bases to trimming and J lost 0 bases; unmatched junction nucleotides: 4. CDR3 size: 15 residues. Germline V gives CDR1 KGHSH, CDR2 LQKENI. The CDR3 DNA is TGTGCCAGCTCATCTCGGACAGGTAGCAATCAGCCCCAGCATTTT. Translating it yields CASSSRTGSNQPQHF.

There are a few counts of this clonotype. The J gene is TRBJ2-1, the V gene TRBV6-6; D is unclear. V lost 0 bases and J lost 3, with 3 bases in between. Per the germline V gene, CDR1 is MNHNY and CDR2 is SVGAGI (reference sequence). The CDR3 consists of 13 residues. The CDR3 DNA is TGTGCCAGCAGTTACTCTAGCTACAATGAGCAGTTCTTC. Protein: CASSYSSYNEQFF.

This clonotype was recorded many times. CDR3 protein: CASRLQGNTEAFF. CDR3 sequence (DNA): TGTGCCAGCAGATTACAGGGGAACACTGAAGCTTTCTTT. The chain recombines TRBV2 with TRBJ1-1, with a possible D match to TRBD1 (6 bases). This CDR3 has 13 residues. The germline V and J ends were trimmed by 6 bases and 1 base, with 9 bases remaining between them. Germline CDR1 and CDR2: SNHLY and FYNNEI.

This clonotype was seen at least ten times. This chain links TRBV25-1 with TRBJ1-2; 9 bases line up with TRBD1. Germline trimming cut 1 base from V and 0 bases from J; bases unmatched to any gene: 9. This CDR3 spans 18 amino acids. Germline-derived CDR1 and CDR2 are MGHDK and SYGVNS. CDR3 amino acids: CASSEFYDRGGANYGYTF. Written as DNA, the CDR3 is TGTGCCAGCAGTGAATTCTATGACAGGGGGGGAGCTAACTATGGCTACACCTTC.